This T cell receptor (beta chain) is from a study of cytomegalovirus exposure and HLA in healthy donors. Study results and limitations: Clonal expansion, a later analysis showed, was greater in HLA-associated TCR beta chains than in equally common others. There were about 160 TCR beta chains listed as cytomegalovirus-associated. It was assumed in the presence/absence analyses that sequencing depth was roughly uniform across donors. A likely sequencing artifact accounted for one observed cluster of highly shared sequence variants.

13 Jbeta primers and 60 Vbeta primers were used for the PCR. Profiled with immunoSEQ multiplex PCR; TCRdb holds only in-frame clones, not every one. The sample holds about 200,000 clones, around 77% seen once. With 5 bases removed from V and 0 bases from J, the gap between germline ends came to 12 bases. Germline V lookup: CDR1 SGDLS, CDR2 YYNGEE. The CDR3 sequence is 15 residues long. With respect to this clone: As yet, its antigen is unknown.

The source is a woman in her 30s in good health and CMV-seronegative. V is TRBV9 and J is TRBJ2-1; perhaps TRBD2 as D (5 bases). Source material: PBMCs. CDR3 sequence: CASRRRDDSYNEQFF. As DNA, the CDR3 is TGTGCCAGCAGAAGACGGGATGACTCCTACAATGAGCAGTTCTTC.